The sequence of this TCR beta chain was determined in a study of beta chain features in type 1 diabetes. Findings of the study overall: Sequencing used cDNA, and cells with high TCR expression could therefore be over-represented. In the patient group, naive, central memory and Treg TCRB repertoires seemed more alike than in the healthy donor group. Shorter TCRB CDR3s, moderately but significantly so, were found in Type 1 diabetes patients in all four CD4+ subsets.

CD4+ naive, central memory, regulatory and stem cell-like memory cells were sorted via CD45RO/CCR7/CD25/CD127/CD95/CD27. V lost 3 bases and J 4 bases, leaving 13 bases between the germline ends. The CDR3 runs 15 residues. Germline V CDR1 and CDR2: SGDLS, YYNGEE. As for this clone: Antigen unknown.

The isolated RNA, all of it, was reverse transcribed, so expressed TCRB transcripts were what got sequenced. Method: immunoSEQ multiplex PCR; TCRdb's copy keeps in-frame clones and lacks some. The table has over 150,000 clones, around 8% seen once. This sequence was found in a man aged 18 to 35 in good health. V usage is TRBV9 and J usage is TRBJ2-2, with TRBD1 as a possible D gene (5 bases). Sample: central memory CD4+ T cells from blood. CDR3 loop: CASSATGLGTGELFF. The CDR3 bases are TGTGCCAGCAGCGCCACAGGCTTGGGCACCGGGGAGCTGTTTTTT.